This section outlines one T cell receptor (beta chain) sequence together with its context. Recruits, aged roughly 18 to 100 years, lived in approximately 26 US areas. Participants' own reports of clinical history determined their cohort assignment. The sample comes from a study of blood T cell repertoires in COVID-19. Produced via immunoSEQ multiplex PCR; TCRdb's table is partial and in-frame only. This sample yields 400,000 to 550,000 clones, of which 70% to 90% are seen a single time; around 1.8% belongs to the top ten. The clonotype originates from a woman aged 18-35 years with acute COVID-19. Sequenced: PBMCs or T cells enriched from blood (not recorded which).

The CDR3 nucleotides are TGTGCCAGCAGTTATTTCGGGGTGAAGTACCAGCCCCAGCATTTT. Translation: CASSYFGVKYQPQHF. The chain uses TRBV6-2 or TRBV6-3 and TRBJ1-5; D is unclear. CDR3 size: 15 residues. Germline V gene sequence: CDR1 MNHEY, CDR2 SVGEGT. Trimming removed 3 bases at V and 7 bases at J, with 16 bases between.